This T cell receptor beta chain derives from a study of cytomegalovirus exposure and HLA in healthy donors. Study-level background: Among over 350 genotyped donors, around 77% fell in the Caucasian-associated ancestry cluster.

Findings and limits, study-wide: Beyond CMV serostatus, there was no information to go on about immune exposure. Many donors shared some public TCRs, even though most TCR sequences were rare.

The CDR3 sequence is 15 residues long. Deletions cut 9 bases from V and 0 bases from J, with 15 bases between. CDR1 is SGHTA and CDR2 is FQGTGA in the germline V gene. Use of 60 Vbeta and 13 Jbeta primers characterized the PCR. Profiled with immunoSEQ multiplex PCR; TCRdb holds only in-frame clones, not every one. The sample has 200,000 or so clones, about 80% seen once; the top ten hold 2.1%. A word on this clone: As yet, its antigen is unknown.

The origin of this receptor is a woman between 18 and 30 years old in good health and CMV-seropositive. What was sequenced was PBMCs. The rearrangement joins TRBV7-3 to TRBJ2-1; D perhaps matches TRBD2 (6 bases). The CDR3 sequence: CASPPRGSSYNEQFF. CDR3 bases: TGTGCCAGTCCCCCTCGGGGGAGCTCCTACAATGAGCAGTTCTTC.